The T cell receptor (beta chain) described here comes from a study of shared clonotypes between healthy human individuals. Study-wide results and limits: Non-shared clonotypes had lower generation probabilities than those shared by all four donors. Generally, naive subsets came out with larger estimated richness than memory subsets.

Each replicate PCR on the sorted subsets used approximately 180 ng DNA (around 30,000 T cell genomes). Profiled with immunoSEQ multiplex PCR; TCRdb holds only in-frame clones, not every one. The table has fewer than 1.8 million clones, around 98.5% seen once. The V gene's germline CDR1 is SGHNT and CDR2 YENEEA. This CDR3 is 17 amino acids long. The V gene end was trimmed by 5 bases and the J gene end by 2 bases; junction bases not matched to a gene: 14. Every donor was a Caucasian adult from Nashville, Tennessee. As to this clone: Antigen unknown.

Sequencing was performed on naive CD4+ T cells sorted from blood. The subset here: CD45RA+ positively selected. The chain couples TRBV11-3 to TRBJ2-7; 8 bases match TRBD2. The receptor comes from a man aged 30 to 45 in good health. CDR3 protein: CASSQTEPAGAPYEQYF. The DNA for the CDR3 is TGTGCCAGCAGCCAGACCGAACCAGCGGGAGCTCCCTACGAGCAGTACTTC.